Following are 24 T cell receptor beta chains from one sample sequenced in a study of cytomegalovirus exposure and HLA in healthy donors. Researchers ran the PCR with 60 Vbeta and 13 Jbeta primers. Only in-frame clones appear in the TCRdb table, and some are missing; sequencing was by immunoSEQ multiplex PCR. The sample yields 110,000 or so clones, under 80% seen once. The source material was PBMCs. The receptor source for this set is a woman in her 40s in good health and CMV-seropositive.

The V and J genes are TRBV5-6 and TRBJ1-2; the match to TRBD1 covers 8 bases. V was clipped by 4 bases and J by 3 bases; unmatched bases: 2. The germline CDR1 and CDR2 sequences are SGHDT and YYEEEE. The CDR3 is 13 amino acids. The chain's CDR3 is CASSPDRDYGYTF. DNA of the CDR3: TGTGCCAGCAGCCCGGACAGGGACTATGGCTACACCTTC.

The chain joins TRBV7-8 to TRBJ1-3; D possibly corresponds to TRBD1 (6 bases). There are 15 residues in the CDR3. Looked up from germline, CDR1 is SGHVS and CDR2 is FQNEAQ. Trimming took off 3 bases at V and 4 bases at J, with 13 bases between the two ends. The CDR3 is CASSFTGNAGNTIYF. The DNA for the CDR3 is TGTGCCAGCAGCTTTACAGGGAATGCGGGAAACACCATATATTTT.

This clone was detected once. The chain links TRBV5-1 to TRBJ2-3; no clear D gene. CDR1 is SGHRS and CDR2 is YFSETQ in the germline V gene. This CDR3 is 14 amino acids long. V lost 1 base and J 1 base, leaving 7 bases between the germline ends. Written as DNA, the CDR3 is TGCGCCAGCAGCTTGTCTAGTGGCACAGATACGCAGTATTTT. This codes for CASSLSSGTDTQYF.

This chain uses TRBV6-1 with TRBJ2-7; D remains unclear. The germline V gene has CDR1 MNHNS and CDR2 SASEGT. This CDR3 contains 11 residues. V lost 3 bases to trimming and J lost 3 bases, with 3 bases between them. CDR3 protein: CASSDGYEQYF. The CDR3 coding sequence is TGTGCCAGCAGTGACGGCTACGAGCAGTACTTC.

This chain uses TRBV7-9 with TRBJ1-1; a possible D gene is TRBD1 (5 bases). Germline CDR1 and CDR2: SEHNR and FQNEAQ (reference sequence). CDR3 length: 16 residues. Trimming removed 5 bases from V and 0 bases from J, with 16 bases in between. The CDR3 coding sequence is TGTGCCAGCAGCACACGCAGTGCAGGGCTGAACACTGAAGCTTTCTTT. Protein sequence: CASSTRSAGLNTEAFF.

The chain has TRBV9 and TRBJ1-4; D gene uncertain. Trimming shortened V by 0 bases and J by 7 bases, and 10 bases separated the two germline ends. CDR3 length: 14 amino acids. Germline V gene lookup returns CDR1 SGDLS and CDR2 YYNGEE. As DNA, the CDR3 is TGTGCCAGCAGCGTAGGGCCCTGGCCTGAAAAACTGTTTTTT. It encodes CASSVGPWPEKLFF.

This chain joins TRBV9 and TRBJ2-2; D may be TRBD1 (5 bases). Germline CDR1 and CDR2: SGDLS and YYNGEE. The CDR3 has 15 amino acids. Trimming stripped 0 bases from V and 4 bases from J, with 10 bases between. The CDR3 loop reads CASSVDGQLTGELFF. The CDR3 DNA reads as TGTGCCAGCAGCGTAGACGGACAACTCACCGGGGAGCTGTTTTTT.

The chain has TRBV7-2 and TRBJ2-5; tentatively, D is TRBD2 (5 bases). The CDR3 runs 15 residues. V was clipped by 8 bases and J by 4 bases, with 20 bases between them. The germline V gene encodes CDR1 SGHTA and CDR2 FQGNSA. The CDR3 reads CASRGEGRLLETQYF. The CDR3 nucleotides read TGTGCCAGCCGTGGGGAAGGAAGACTATTAGAGACCCAGTACTTC.

The V and J genes are TRBV4-2 and TRBJ1-4; the match to TRBD1 covers 12 bases. The length of the CDR3 is 18 residues. CDR1 and CDR2 (germline): LGHNA, YNFKEQ. Trimming removed 4 bases from V and 5 bases from J; junction bases left unmatched: 11. CDR3 loop: CASSRPPGQGASNEKLFF. The CDR3 DNA reads as TGTGCCAGCAGCCGTCCCCCGGGACAGGGGGCTTCGAATGAAAAACTGTTTTTT.

The chain couples TRBV6-5 to TRBJ1-2; 10 bases are a match to TRBD1. The CDR3 has 15 residues. The V segment lost 6 bases and the J segment 6 bases; nucleotides outside the gene matches: 10. The germline V gene has CDR1 MNHEY and CDR2 SVGAGI. The CDR3 nucleotides read TGTGCCAGCAGCTCAGACAGGGGGCGCAGTGATGGCTACACCTTC. Its protein is CASSSDRGRSDGYTF.

The chain has TRBV7-9 and TRBJ1-2, with D possibly TRBD1 on 6 matching bases. V was cut by 0 bases and J by 7 bases, with 18 bases left in between. Germline V gives CDR1 SEHNR, CDR2 FQNEAQ (reference sequence). The CDR3 covers 16 residues. CDR3 nucleotides: TGTGCCAGCAGCTTAGCTACCGGGGGGGCCTCAGGTGGCTACACCTTC. Its protein product is CASSLATGGASGGYTF.

The chain recombines TRBV7-2 with TRBJ1-1, with TRBD1 as a possible D gene (5 bases). Germline CDR1 is SGHTA and CDR2 is FQGNSA. CDR3 size: 14 residues. Between the trimmed V and J ends, which lost 5 bases and 1 base, there was a span of 11 bases. The CDR3 sequence: CASSPHQGNTEAFF. CDR3 DNA: TGTGCCAGCAGCCCCCATCAGGGGAACACTGAAGCTTTCTTT.

This clone was seen only once. The chain has TRBV6-5 and TRBJ1-1; no reliable D call. Germline V CDR1 and CDR2: MNHEY, SVGAGI. V shed 0 bases and J shed 4 bases, with 15 bases lying between them. The CDR3 sequence is 16 residues long. CDR3 in DNA: TGTGCCAGCAGTTACTCGGGGATGTTTCGGGGCACTGAAGCTTTCTTT. Translation gives CASSYSGMFRGTEAFF.

The chain couples TRBV19 to TRBJ2-6; no firm D call. The V gene's germline CDR1 is LNHDA and CDR2 SQIVND (reference sequence). The CDR3 is made up of 14 amino acids. Trimming shortened V by 7 bases and J by 3 bases, and 10 bases separated the two germline ends. CDR3 sequence reads: CASTPPNGANVLTF. In DNA form, the CDR3 reads TGTGCCAGTACTCCCCCTAATGGGGCCAACGTCCTGACTTTC.

This sequence joins TRBV7-9 and TRBJ1-1, with 9 bases matching TRBD1. The CDR3 spans 15 residues. V shed 1 base, J shed 2 bases, and the junction held 2 bases outside the gene matches. Germline-derived CDR1 and CDR2 are SEHNR and FQNEAQ (reference sequence). DNA of the CDR3: TGTGCCAGCAGCTTAGGGGACAGGGTCAACACTGAAGCTTTCTTT. Translated: CASSLGDRVNTEAFF.

This clone turned up a few times. This chain connects TRBV5-1 to TRBJ1-2; TRBD1 is a possible D gene (6 bases). Deletions cut 0 bases from V and 3 bases from J, with 12 bases between. The CDR3 is 15 amino acids. Per the germline V gene, CDR1 is SGHRS and CDR2 is YFSETQ. This CDR3 is CASSLVQGQDYGYTF. The CDR3 bases are TGCGCCAGCAGCTTGGTTCAGGGGCAGGACTATGGCTACACCTTC.

The rearrangement joins TRBV6-5 to TRBJ2-1; 10 bases fit TRBD2. CDR3 length equals 14 residues. Germline trimming cut 8 bases from V and 8 bases from J; bases unmatched to any gene: 9. Per germline, CDR1 MNHEY and CDR2 SVGAGI. CDR3 in amino acids: CASQGLALGDEQFF. The CDR3 DNA follows: TGTGCCAGCCAGGGACTAGCGCTCGGGGATGAGCAGTTCTTC.

This clone was counted once. The rearrangement uses TRBV7-2 and TRBJ2-3, with 13 nucleotides matching TRBD2. With V trimmed by 4 bases and J by 7 bases, 5 bases remained unmatched. Germline V gene sequence: CDR1 SGHTA, CDR2 FQGNSA. The CDR3 runs to 15 residues. This CDR3 reads CASSWGTSGAYTQYF. For the CDR3, the DNA is TGTGCCAGCAGCTGGGGGACTAGCGGGGCATATACGCAGTATTTT. The full variable domain, rest sourced from reference TRBV7-2 and TRBJ2-3, is GAGVSQSPSNKVTEKGKDVELRCDPISGHTALYWYRQSLGQGLEFLIYFQGNSAPDKSGLPSDRFSAERTGGSVSTLTIQRTQQEDSAVYLCASSWGTSGAYTQYFGPGTRLTVL.

The chain uses TRBV5-1 and TRBJ1-3; D remains ambiguous. CDR3 length: 14 residues. V lost 3 bases and J 0 bases, leaving 7 bases between the germline ends. Germline-derived CDR1 and CDR2 are SGHRS and YFSETQ. CDR3 in DNA: TGCGCCAGCAGCTCTGACTACTCTGGAAACACCATATATTTT. This translates into CASSSDYSGNTIYF.

The rearrangement links TRBV29-1 to TRBJ1-1; the match to TRBD1 covers 9 bases. Per the germline V gene, CDR1 is SQVTM and CDR2 is ANQGSEA. V lost 3 bases to trimming and J lost 4 bases; unmatched junction nucleotides: 9. The CDR3 length is 15 residues. CDR3 region: CSVDSLGTGSTEAFF. In DNA, the CDR3 is TGCAGCGTTGACTCACTTGGGACAGGGTCCACTGAAGCTTTCTTT.

Of note for this clone: The junction does not match germline at one end; this may be a read error. The V gene is TRBV27, the J gene TRBJ2-2, with 9 positions matching TRBD2. The CDR3 consists of 15 residues. In germline, CDR1 is MNHEY, CDR2 SMNVEV (reference sequence). CDR3 in amino acids: CATSRLAANTGELFF. CDR3 DNA sequence: TGTGCCACCAGTAGACTAGCGGCGAACACCGGGGAGCTGTTTTTT.

The chain is built from TRBV6-1 and TRBJ2-7; 9 bases are a match to TRBD2. CDR3 length: 14 residues. The V gene's germline CDR1 is MNHNS and CDR2 SASEGT. With V trimmed by 7 bases and J by 4 bases, 8 bases remained unmatched. CDR3 in amino acids: CASTVAGVDYEQYF. In DNA, the CDR3 is TGTGCCAGCACGGTAGCGGGAGTGGATTACGAGCAGTACTTC.

J is TRBJ2-2 and V is TRBV5-1; D is possibly TRBD2 (5 bases). CDR1 and CDR2 (germline): SGHRS, YFSETQ. V lost 0 bases to trimming and J lost 2 bases, with 8 bases between them. CDR3 length: 15 residues. The CDR3 reads CASSLVATNTGELFF. The DNA for the CDR3 is TGCGCCAGCAGCTTGGTAGCGACAAACACCGGGGAGCTGTTTTTT.

The J gene is TRBJ2-7, the V gene TRBV15, with 11 bases lining up with TRBD2. Germline values: CDR1 LNHNV, CDR2 YYDKDF (reference sequence). The CDR3 extends over 17 amino acids. Trimming removed 0 bases from V and 4 bases from J; junction bases left unmatched: 8. CDR3 coding DNA: TGTGCCACCAGCAGAGAACTAGCGACTAGCGGGGTATACGAGCAGTACTTC. It yields the protein CATSRELATSGVYEQYF.